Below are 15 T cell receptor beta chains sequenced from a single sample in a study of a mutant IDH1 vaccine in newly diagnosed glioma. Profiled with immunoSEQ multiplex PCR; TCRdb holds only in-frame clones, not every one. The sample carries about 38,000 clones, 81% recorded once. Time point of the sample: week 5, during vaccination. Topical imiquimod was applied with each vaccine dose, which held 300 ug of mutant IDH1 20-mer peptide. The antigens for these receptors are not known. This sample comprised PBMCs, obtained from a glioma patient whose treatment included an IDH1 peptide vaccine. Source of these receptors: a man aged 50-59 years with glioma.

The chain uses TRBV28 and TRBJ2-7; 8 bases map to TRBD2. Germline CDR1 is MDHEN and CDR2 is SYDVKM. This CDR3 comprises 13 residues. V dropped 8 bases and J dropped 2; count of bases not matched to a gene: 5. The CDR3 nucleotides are TGTGCCAGCCTGACGGGAGGGGCCTACGAGCAGTACTTC. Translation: CASLTGGAYEQYF.

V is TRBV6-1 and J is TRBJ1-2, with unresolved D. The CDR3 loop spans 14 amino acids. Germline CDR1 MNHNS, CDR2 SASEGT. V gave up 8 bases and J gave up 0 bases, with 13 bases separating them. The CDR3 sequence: CASPEADPNYGYTF. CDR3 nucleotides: TGTGCCAGCCCCGAAGCAGACCCTAACTATGGCTACACCTTC.

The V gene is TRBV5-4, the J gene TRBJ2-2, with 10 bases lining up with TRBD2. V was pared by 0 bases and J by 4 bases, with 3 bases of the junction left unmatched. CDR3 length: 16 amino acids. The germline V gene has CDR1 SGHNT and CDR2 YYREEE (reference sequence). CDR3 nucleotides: TGTGCCAGCAGCTTGGGGACTAGCGGACGCACCGGGGAGCTGTTTTTT. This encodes CASSLGTSGRTGELFF. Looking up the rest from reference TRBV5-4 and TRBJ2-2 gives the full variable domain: ETGVTQSPTHLIKTRGQQVTLRCSSQSGHNTVSWYQQALGQGPQFIFQYYREEENGRGNFPPRFSGLQFPNYSSELNVNALELDDSALYLCASSLGTSGRTGELFFGEGSRLTVL.

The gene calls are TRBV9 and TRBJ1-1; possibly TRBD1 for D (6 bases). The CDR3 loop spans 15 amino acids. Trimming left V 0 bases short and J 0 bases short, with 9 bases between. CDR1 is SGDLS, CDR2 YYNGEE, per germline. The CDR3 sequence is CASSVGRGVNTEAFF. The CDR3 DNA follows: TGTGCCAGCAGCGTAGGCAGGGGCGTGAACACTGAAGCTTTCTTT.

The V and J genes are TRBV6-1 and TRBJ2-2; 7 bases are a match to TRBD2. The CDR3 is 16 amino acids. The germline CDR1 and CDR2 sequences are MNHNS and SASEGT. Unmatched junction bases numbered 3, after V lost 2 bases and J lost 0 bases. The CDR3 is CASSELGGTNTGELFF. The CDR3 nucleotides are TGTGCCAGCAGTGAATTGGGGGGGACGAACACCGGGGAGCTGTTTTTT.

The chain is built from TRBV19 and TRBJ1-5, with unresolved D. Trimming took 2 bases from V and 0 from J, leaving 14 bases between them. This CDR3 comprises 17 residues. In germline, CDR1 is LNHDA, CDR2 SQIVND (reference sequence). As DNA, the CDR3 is TGTGCCAGTAGTATAACGGGTGGCCCTTATAGCAATCAGCCCCAGCATTTT. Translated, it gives CASSITGGPYSNQPQHF.

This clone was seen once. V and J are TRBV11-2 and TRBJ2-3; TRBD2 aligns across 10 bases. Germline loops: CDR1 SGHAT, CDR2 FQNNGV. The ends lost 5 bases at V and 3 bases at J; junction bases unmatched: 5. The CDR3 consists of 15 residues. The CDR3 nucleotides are TGTGCCAGCAGCCGAGCGGGGGGGCTTACAGATACGCAGTATTTT. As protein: CASSRAGGLTDTQYF.

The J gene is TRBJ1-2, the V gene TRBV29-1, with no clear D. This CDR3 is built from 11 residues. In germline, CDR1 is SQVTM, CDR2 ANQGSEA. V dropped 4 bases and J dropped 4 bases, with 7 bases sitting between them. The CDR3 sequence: CSVADGYGYTF. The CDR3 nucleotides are TGCAGCGTTGCCGACGGCTATGGCTACACCTTC.

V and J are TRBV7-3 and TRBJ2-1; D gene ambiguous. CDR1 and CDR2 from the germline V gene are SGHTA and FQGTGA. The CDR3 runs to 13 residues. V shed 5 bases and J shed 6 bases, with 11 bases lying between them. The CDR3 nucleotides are TGTGCCAGCAGCAAGGGATTAGCCAATGAGCAGTTCTTC. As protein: CASSKGLANEQFF. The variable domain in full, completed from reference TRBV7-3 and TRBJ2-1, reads GAGVSQTPSNKVTEKGKYVELRCDPISGHTALYWYRQSLGQGPEFLIYFQGTGAADDSGLPNDRFFAVRPEGSVSTLKIQRTERGDSAVYLCASSKGLANEQFFGPGTRLTVL.

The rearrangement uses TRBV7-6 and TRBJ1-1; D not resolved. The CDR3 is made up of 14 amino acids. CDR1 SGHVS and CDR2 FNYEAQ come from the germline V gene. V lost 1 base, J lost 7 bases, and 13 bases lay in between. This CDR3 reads CASSLGGTGYEAFF. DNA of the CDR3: TGTGCCAGCAGCTTAGGAGGAACCGGGTATGAAGCTTTCTTT.

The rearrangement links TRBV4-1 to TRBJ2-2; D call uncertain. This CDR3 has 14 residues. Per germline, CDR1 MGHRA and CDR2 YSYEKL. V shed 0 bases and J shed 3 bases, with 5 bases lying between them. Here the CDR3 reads CASSQEAYTGELFF. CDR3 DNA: TGCGCCAGCAGCCAAGAGGCTTACACCGGGGAGCTGTTTTTT.

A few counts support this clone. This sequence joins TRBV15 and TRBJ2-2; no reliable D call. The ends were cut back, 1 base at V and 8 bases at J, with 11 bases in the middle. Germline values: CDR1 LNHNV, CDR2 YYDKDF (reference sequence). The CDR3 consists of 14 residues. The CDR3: CATSRGGDKGELFF. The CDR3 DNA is TGTGCCACCAGCAGAGGAGGCGACAAGGGGGAGCTGTTTTTT. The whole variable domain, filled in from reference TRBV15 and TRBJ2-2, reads DAMVIQNPRYQVTQFGKPVTLSCSQTLNHNVMYWYQQKSSQAPKLLFHYYDKDFNNEADTPDNFQSRRPNTSFCFLDIRSPGLGDTAMYLCATSRGGDKGELFFGEGSRLTVL.

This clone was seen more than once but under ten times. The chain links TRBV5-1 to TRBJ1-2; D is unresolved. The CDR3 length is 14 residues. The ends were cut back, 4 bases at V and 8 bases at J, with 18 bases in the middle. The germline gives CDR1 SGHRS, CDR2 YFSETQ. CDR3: CASSPRISGSGYTF. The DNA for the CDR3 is TGCGCCAGCAGCCCTAGGATCAGCGGGTCCGGCTACACCTTC.

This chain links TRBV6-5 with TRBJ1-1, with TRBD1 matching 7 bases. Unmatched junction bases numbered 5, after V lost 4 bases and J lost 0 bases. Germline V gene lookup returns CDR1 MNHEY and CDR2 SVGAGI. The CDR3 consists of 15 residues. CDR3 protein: CASSFSGTVNTEAFF. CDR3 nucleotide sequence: TGTGCCAGCAGTTTCAGCGGGACAGTGAACACTGAAGCTTTCTTT.

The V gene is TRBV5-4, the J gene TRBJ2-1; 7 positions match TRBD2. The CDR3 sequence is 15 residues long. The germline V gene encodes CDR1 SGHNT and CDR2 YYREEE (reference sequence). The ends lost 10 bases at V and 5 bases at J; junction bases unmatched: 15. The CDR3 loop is CAAANRGGFNNEQFF. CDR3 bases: TGTGCCGCGGCTAACCGCGGGGGATTCAACAATGAGCAGTTCTTC.